This passage covers 24 T cell receptor beta chains from one sample sequenced in a study of T cell repertoires in cytomegalovirus infection. Their target antigens are unknown. TCRdb recomputed calls from the reads with MiXCR, one row per CDR3 protein. The sample holds approximately 990,000 distinct CDR3 sequences, less than 35% seen once. The material was cultured CD8+ T cells from PBMCs, obtained from culture after CMV antigen stimulation. These receptor sequences come from a human donor in good health (CMV status not recorded). Some clones in this sample may be carry-over from other donors' samples.

This clonotype was picked up a small number of times. The genes are TRBV7-2 and TRBJ1-4, with D unclear. Germline V gene sequence: CDR1 SGHTA, CDR2 FQGNSA. V dropped 4 bases and J dropped 8 bases, with 17 bases sitting between them. The CDR3 runs 15 residues. In DNA form, the CDR3 reads TGTGCCAGCAGCTCGACCGCCCAAGAGAGAGAAAAACTGTTTTTT. This translates into CASSSTAQEREKLFF. Together with reference TRBV7-2 and TRBJ1-4, the CDR3 gives the full variable domain: GAGVSQSPSNKVTEKGKDVELRCDPISGHTALYWYRQSLGQGLEFLIYFQGNSAPDKSGLPSDRFSAERTGGSVSTLTIQRTQQEDSAVYLCASSSTAQEREKLFFGSGTQLSVL.

This clonotype was counted ten times or more. The chain carries TRBV12-5 and TRBJ2-7; D possibly corresponds to TRBD2 (6 bases). The V gene's germline CDR1 is LGHNT and CDR2 FRNRAP. With 4 bases removed from V and 1 base from J, the gap between germline ends came to 14 bases. This CDR3 comprises 15 residues. DNA for the CDR3: TGTGCTAGTGGTTCTGGGGGAGGAAAATCCTACGAGCAGTACTTC. The encoded protein is CASGSGGGKSYEQYF.

V gene TRBV4-1 combines with J gene TRBJ2-7; D gene unclear. The CDR3 totals 13 residues. Germline V gives CDR1 MGHRA, CDR2 YSYEKL. Between the trimmed V and J ends, which lost 1 base and 5 bases, there was a span of 9 bases. CDR3: CASSQVDSDEQYF. CDR3 DNA sequence: TGCGCCAGCAGCCAAGTGGATTCGGACGAGCAGTACTTC.

The CDR3 region has the DNA TGTGCCAGCAGTGAAGCGCACCTGGGCACCTGGGACACTGAAGCTTTCTTT. Translated: CASSEAHLGTWDTEAFF. The V and J genes are TRBV2 and TRBJ1-1, with D unclear. CDR1 and CDR2 (germline): SNHLY, FYNNEI. The CDR3 sequence is 17 residues long. Trimming cost V 0 bases and J 3 bases, with 17 bases left between them.

Many counts were recorded for this clonotype. The CDR3 here is CASSFYHPGGSTNEKLFF. CDR3 nucleotides: TGTGCCAGCAGTTTCTATCATCCAGGGGGCTCTACTAATGAAAAACTGTTTTTT. The chain is built from TRBV12-3 or TRBV12-4 and TRBJ1-4; 8 bases line up with TRBD1. Losses at the gene ends were 3 bases for V and 2 bases for J; bases not matched to a gene: 11. The CDR3 consists of 18 residues.

This chain joins TRBV9 and TRBJ1-2; 8 bases match TRBD1. J was trimmed by 4 bases and V by 5 bases; bases with no gene match: 19. This CDR3 spans 18 amino acids. Looked up from germline, CDR1 is SGDLS and CDR2 is YYNGEE. The CDR3 reads CASRAGTGSPEATYGYTF. The CDR3 DNA reads as TGTGCCAGCAGAGCCGGGACAGGCAGTCCCGAAGCGACCTATGGCTACACCTTC.

V gene TRBV13 combines with J gene TRBJ2-7; D uncertain. Between the trimmed V and J ends, which lost 3 bases and 2 bases, there was a span of 11 bases. Germline-derived CDR1 and CDR2 are PRHDT and FYEKMQ (reference sequence). CDR3 length: 14 residues. The CDR3 coding sequence is TGTGCCAGCAGCTTCCGAAACAGTACCTACGAGCAGTACGTC. It is translated as CASSFRNSTYEQYV.

This clonotype was counted only a few times. This chain links TRBV27 with TRBJ2-1; D may be TRBD2 (7 bases). This CDR3 region has 15 residues. Trimming removed 8 bases at V and 1 base at J, with 15 bases between. In germline, CDR1 is MNHEY, CDR2 SMNVEV (reference sequence). The CDR3 coding sequence is TGTGCCAGCCGGAGGGGGGGTACTTCCTACAATGAGCAGTTCTTC. Translated, it gives CASRRGGTSYNEQFF.

The chain is built from TRBV5-1 and TRBJ2-1; TRBD2 might be the D (6 bases). The germline V gene has CDR1 SGHRS and CDR2 YFSETQ. The CDR3 length is 14 residues. Between the trimmed V and J ends, which lost 0 bases and 7 bases, there was a span of 11 bases. The CDR3 region is CASSLAGGMNEQFF. The CDR3 bases are TGCGCCAGCAGCTTGGCCGGAGGGATGAATGAGCAGTTCTTC.

This clonotype was counted only a few times. The V call is TRBV7-9, the J call TRBJ2-5; 8 bases fit TRBD2. The CDR3 is 14 amino acids. V was pared by 6 bases and J by 3 bases, with 6 bases of the junction left unmatched. CDR1 SEHNR and CDR2 FQNEAQ come from the germline V gene (reference sequence). Written as DNA, the CDR3 is TGTGCCAGCAGGTATCCGGGACTAGAAGAGACCCAGTACTTC. Its translation: CASRYPGLEETQYF.

V usage is TRBV6-6 and J usage is TRBJ2-7; D is undetermined. CDR3 size: 16 residues. Trimming stripped 6 bases from V and 6 bases from J, with 24 bases between. CDR1 is MNHNY and CDR2 is SVGAGI in the germline V gene (reference sequence). The CDR3 DNA follows: TGTGCCAGCAGAGATTCTTCGACCTCACCACATGGCGAGCAGTACTTC. Amino acid sequence: CASRDSSTSPHGEQYF.

The count of this clonotype is one. A junction end diverges from the germline sequence, so it may reflect a read error. The chain combines TRBV6-1 with TRBJ1-4; no clear D. The CDR3 sequence is 14 residues long. Germline V CDR1 and CDR2: MNHNS, SASEGT. The DNA for the CDR3 is TGTGCCAGCAATGAAGAGCTGTTACATGAAAAACTGTTTTTT. The encoded protein is CASNEELLHEKLFF.

Ten or more counts support this clonotype. The V call is TRBV12-3 or TRBV12-4, the J call TRBJ1-1; TRBD1 matches at 7 bases. With V trimmed by 6 bases and J by 4 bases, 5 bases remained unmatched. The CDR3 consists of 13 residues. The CDR3 DNA reads TGTGCCAGCAGCCTCGACAGGGTCACTGAAGCTTTCTTT. Its translation: CASSLDRVTEAFF.

The sample holds a few counts of this clonotype. One end of the junction is discordant with germline, which a read error may explain. The chain recombines TRBV9 with TRBJ2-1; 15 bases match TRBD2. The CDR3 contains 16 residues. The germline V gene has CDR1 SGDLS and CDR2 YYNGEE. CDR3 coding DNA: TGTGCCAGCAGCACCTGGACTAGCGGGGGGGCAGGTGAGCCGTTCTTC. Protein: CASSTWTSGGAGEPFF.

This clonotype was picked up many times. The chain joins TRBV12-3 or TRBV12-4 to TRBJ2-1; TRBD1 matches at 9 bases. With V trimmed by 4 bases and J by 5 bases, 9 bases remained unmatched. The CDR3 is 16 amino acids. CDR3 DNA: TGTGCCAGCAGTTCCGACGAGACAGGGGGTAACAATGAGCAGTTCTTC. This sequence encodes CASSSDETGGNNEQFF.

The chain joins TRBV29-1 to TRBJ1-2; D is perhaps TRBD1 (5 bases). Trimming stripped 6 bases from V and 1 base from J, with 15 bases between. In germline, CDR1 is SQVTM, CDR2 ANQGSEA. CDR3 length equals 14 residues. CDR3 nucleotides: TGCAGCGTCCCCTCGACAGTGAATAACTATGGCTACACCTTC. Its protein is CSVPSTVNNYGYTF.

A few counts support this clonotype. The gene calls are TRBV19 and TRBJ2-3; 8 bases line up with TRBD1. Germline CDR1 and CDR2: LNHDA and SQIVND (reference sequence). Germline trimming cut 2 bases from V and 5 bases from J; bases unmatched to any gene: 3. CDR3 length: 14 residues. CDR3 nucleotides: TGTGCCAGTAGTATACAGGGGGCAATAGATACGCAGTATTTT. Protein sequence: CASSIQGAIDTQYF.

Note on this clonotype: The junction departs from the called germline gene at one end, perhaps through a read error. The chain recombines TRBV7-6 with TRBJ2-2; perhaps TRBD2 as D (6 bases). There are 16 residues in the CDR3. Germline V gene data show CDR1 as SGHVS and CDR2 as FNYEAQ. CDR3 nucleotide sequence: TGTGTCAGCAGCCACCCTAGTACGGGGGACACCGGGGAGCTGTTTTTT. Translation: CVSSHPSTGDTGELFF.

The gene calls are TRBV7-9 and TRBJ2-1; unclear D gene. The V and J ends lost 5 bases and 8 bases respectively, with 16 bases between them. Germline-derived CDR1 and CDR2 are SEHNR and FQNEAQ (reference sequence). This CDR3 is built from 14 residues. CDR3 sequence: CASSRATLYYEQFF. The CDR3 DNA sequence: TGTGCCAGCAGCCGGGCTACGCTGTACTATGAGCAGTTCTTC. The complete variable domain, with remaining parts taken from reference TRBV7-9 and TRBJ2-1, reads DTGVSQNPRHKITKRGQNVTFRCDPISEHNRLYWYRQTLGQGPEFLTYFQNEAQLEKSRLLSDRFSAERPKGSFSTLEIQRTEQGDSAMYLCASSRATLYYEQFFGPGTRLTVL.

The table lists this clonotype with many counts. The chain uses TRBV12-3 or TRBV12-4 and TRBJ2-1; D is ambiguous. The CDR3 covers 14 residues. Deletions cut 7 bases from V and 1 base from J, with 11 bases between. The CDR3 loop is CASNAAQSYNEQFF. The CDR3 DNA is TGTGCCAGCAATGCAGCCCAATCCTACAATGAGCAGTTCTTC.

V gene TRBV19 combines with J gene TRBJ2-2; D may be TRBD2 (6 bases). Germline loops: CDR1 LNHDA, CDR2 SQIVND (reference sequence). This CDR3 has 13 residues. Trimming left V 7 bases short and J 6 bases short, with 12 bases between. The CDR3 is CASTMRGPGELFF. In DNA form, the CDR3 reads TGTGCCAGTACCATGCGGGGCCCCGGGGAGCTGTTTTTT. The full variable domain, in which reference TRBV19 and TRBJ2-2 provide the parts outside the CDR3, is DGGITQSPKYLFRKEGQNVTLSCEQNLNHDAMYWYRQDPGQGLRLIYYSQIVNDFQKGDIAEGYSVSREKKESFPLTVTSAQKNPTAFYLCASTMRGPGELFFGEGSRLTVL.

This clonotype was seen only a few times. No conserved phenylalanine or tryptophan ends this CDR3, so it is likely a read error. V gene TRBV3-1 combines with J gene TRBJ1-5, with a tentative D call TRBD1 (5 bases). V was clipped by 0 bases and J by 7 bases, with 22 bases between them. Germline-derived CDR1 and CDR2 are LGHDT and YNNKEL (reference sequence). The CDR3 runs to 18 residues. The CDR3 reads CASSQDSPRGGPTQPQHS. CDR3 nucleotides: TGTGCCAGCAGCCAAGACTCCCCTAGGGGAGGGCCTACACAGCCCCAGCATTCT.

This clonotype was counted a few times. The rearrangement joins TRBV10-3 to TRBJ2-2; TRBD1 agrees at 9 bases. From germline, CDR1 is ENHRY and CDR2 SYGVKD. CDR3 length: 15 residues. V was pared by 6 bases and J by 5 bases, with 7 bases of the junction left unmatched. The CDR3 reads CAIRSPGTGTGELFF. Written as DNA, the CDR3 is TGTGCCATCAGGAGTCCCGGGACAGGGACCGGGGAGCTGTTTTTT.

This clonotype was recorded a few times. This rearrangement joins TRBV2 to TRBJ2-7, with D possibly called TRBD1 or TRBD2 (5 bases each). Germline V gene data show CDR1 as SNHLY and CDR2 as FYNNEI. V gave up 1 base and J gave up 6 bases, with 16 bases separating them. CDR3 length equals 15 residues. In nucleotides, the CDR3 is TGTGCCAGCAGTGAAGTTGGGGCCAGAGCGGTCGAGCAGTACTTC. It yields the protein CASSEVGARAVEQYF.